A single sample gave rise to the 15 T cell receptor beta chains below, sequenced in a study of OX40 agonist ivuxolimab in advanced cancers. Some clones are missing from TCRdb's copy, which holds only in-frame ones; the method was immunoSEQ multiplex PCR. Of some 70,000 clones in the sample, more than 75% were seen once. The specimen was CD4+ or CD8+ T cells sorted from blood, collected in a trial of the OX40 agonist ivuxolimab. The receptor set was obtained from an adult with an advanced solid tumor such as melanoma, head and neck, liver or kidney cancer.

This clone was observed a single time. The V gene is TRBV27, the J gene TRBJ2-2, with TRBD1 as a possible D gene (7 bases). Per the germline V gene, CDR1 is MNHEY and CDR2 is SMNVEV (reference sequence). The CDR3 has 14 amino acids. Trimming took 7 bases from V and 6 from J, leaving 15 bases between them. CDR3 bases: TGTGCCAGCATTCGGGGGCAGGGGGCCGGGGAGCTGTTTTTT. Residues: CASIRGQGAGELFF.

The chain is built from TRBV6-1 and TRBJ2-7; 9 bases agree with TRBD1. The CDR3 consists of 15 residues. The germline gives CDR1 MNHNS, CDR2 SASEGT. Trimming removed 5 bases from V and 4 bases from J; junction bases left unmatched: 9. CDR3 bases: TGTGCCAGCAGTTTGGGACAGGGCGTGAGGTACGAGCAGTACTTC. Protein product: CASSLGQGVRYEQYF.

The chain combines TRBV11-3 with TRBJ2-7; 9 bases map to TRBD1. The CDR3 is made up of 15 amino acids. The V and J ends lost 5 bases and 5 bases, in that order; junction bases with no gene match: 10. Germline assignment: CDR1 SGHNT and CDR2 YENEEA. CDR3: CASSTGGGRSDEQYF. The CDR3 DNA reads TGTGCCAGCAGCACAGGGGGCGGTAGGAGCGACGAGCAGTACTTC.

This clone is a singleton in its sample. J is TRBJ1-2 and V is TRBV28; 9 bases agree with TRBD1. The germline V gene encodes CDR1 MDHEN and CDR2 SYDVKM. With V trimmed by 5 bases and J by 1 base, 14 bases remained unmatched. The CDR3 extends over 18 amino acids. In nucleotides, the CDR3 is TGTGCCAGCAGTCCGGCCCCGGGACAGGGCAGCGGTAACTATGGCTACACCTTC. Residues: CASSPAPGQGSGNYGYTF.

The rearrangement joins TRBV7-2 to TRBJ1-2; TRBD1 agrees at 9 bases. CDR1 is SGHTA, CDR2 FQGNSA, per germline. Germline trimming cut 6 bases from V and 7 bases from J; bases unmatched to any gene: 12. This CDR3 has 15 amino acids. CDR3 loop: CASRGNRGRGSGYTF. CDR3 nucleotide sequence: TGTGCCAGCAGAGGGAACAGGGGGCGCGGATCTGGCTACACCTTC.

The CDR3 sequence is CASSSLQGARGQPQHF. The CDR3 DNA reads TGTGCCAGCAGTTCTTTACAGGGGGCAAGAGGTCAGCCCCAGCATTTT. The chain employs TRBV6-5 and TRBJ1-5; 9 bases are shared with TRBD1. The germline V gene has CDR1 MNHEY and CDR2 SVGAGI. The V and J ends lost 4 bases and 6 bases, in that order; junction bases with no gene match: 10. CDR3 size: 16 residues.

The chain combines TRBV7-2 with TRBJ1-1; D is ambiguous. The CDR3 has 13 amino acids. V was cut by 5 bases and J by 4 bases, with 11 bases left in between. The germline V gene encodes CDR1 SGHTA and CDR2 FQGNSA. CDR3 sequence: CASSVQISTEAFF. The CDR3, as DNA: TGTGCCAGCAGCGTACAGATATCCACTGAAGCTTTCTTT.

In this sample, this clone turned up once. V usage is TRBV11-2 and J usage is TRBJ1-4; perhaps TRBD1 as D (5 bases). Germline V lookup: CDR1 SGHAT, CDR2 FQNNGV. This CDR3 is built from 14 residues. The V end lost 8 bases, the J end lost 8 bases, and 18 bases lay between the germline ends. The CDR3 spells CASGRGPVGEKLFF. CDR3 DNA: TGTGCCAGCGGCCGGGGACCCGTCGGCGAAAAACTGTTTTTT.

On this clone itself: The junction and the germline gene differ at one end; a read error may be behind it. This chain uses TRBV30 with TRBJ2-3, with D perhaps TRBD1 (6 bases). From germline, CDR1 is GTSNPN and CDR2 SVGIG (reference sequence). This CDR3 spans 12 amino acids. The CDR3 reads CAWSVGDILIVF. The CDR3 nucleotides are TGTGCCTGGAGTGTAGGGGACATTCTTATCGTTTTT.

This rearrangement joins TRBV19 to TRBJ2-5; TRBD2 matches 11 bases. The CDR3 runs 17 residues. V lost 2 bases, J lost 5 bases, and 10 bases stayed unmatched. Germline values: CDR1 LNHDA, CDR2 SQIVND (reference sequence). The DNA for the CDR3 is TGTGCCAGTAGTATACCGGGACTAGCGGTTGAGGAGGAGACCCAGTACTTC. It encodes CASSIPGLAVEEETQYF. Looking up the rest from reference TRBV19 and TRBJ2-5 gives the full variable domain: DGGITQSPKYLFRKEGQNVTLSCEQNLNHDAMYWYRQDPGQGLRLIYYSQIVNDFQKGDIAEGYSVSREKKESFPLTVTSAQKNPTAFYLCASSIPGLAVEEETQYFGPGTRLLVL.

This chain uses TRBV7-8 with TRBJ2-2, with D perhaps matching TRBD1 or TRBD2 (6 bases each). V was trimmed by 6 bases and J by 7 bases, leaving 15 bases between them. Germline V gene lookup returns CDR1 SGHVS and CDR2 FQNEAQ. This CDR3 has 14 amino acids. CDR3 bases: TGTGCCAGCAGAACCGTCGGGGGCGGCGGGGAGCTGTTTTTT. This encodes CASRTVGGGGELFF.

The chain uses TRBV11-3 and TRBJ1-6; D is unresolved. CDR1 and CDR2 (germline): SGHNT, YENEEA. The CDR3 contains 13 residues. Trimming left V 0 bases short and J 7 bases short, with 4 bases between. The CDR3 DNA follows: TGTGCCAGCAGCTTAGAAGAGAATTCACCCCTCCACTTT. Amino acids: CASSLEENSPLHF. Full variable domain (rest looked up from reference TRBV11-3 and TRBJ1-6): EAGVVQSPRYKIIEKKQPVAFWCNPISGHNTLYWYLQNLGQGPELLIRYENEEAVDDSQLPKDRFSAERLKGVDSTLKIQPAELGDSAVYLCASSLEENSPLHFGNGTRLTVT.

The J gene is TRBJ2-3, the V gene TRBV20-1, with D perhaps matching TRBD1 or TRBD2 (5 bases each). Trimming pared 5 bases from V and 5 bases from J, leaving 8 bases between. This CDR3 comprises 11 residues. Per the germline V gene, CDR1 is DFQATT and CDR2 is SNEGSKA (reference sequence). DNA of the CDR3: TGCAGTGCTCGGGGCGTAGATACGCAGTATTTT. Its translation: CSARGVDTQYF.

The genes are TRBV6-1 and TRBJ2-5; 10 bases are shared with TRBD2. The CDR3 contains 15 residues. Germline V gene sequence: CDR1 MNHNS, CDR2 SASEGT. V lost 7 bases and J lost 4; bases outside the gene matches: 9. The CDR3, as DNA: TGTGCCAGCATAATGAGCGGGAGGGCAGGAGAGACCCAGTACTTC. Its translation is CASIMSGRAGETQYF.

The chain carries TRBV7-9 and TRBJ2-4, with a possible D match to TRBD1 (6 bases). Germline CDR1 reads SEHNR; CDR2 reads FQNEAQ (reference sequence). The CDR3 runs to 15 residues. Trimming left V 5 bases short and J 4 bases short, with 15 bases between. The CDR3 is CASSQETGSKNIQYF. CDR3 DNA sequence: TGTGCCAGCAGCCAAGAGACAGGCTCGAAAAACATTCAGTACTTC. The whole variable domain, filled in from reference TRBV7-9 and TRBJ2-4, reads DTGVSQNPRHKITKRGQNVTFRCDPISEHNRLYWYRQTLGQGPEFLTYFQNEAQLEKSRLLSDRFSAERPKGSFSTLEIQRTEQGDSAMYLCASSQETGSKNIQYFGAGTRLSVL.